This entry lists 2 T cell receptor beta chains sequenced from one sample in a study of identical twins (TCRdb year 2016). Libraries were made using 5' RACE. TCRdb shows the sequencer as Illumina HiSeq 2000. The public reads were quality trimmed at Q25 with fastp and then assembled into clones with MiXCR by TCRdb, keeping productive beta chains. Identical CDR3 protein sequences are pooled into one entry, listed with their most common genes and DNA. Across this sample there are hundreds of thousands of distinct CDR3 sequences, with 24% seen only once. The ten largest clones take up roughly 3% of the sample. These data also featured in a second study, about T cells expressing NK-cell markers.

Material: CD4+ T cells sorted from blood. The origin of the receptors is a woman between 18 and 29 years old in good health.

This clonotype was counted between two and nine times. The rearrangement joins TRBV7-9 to TRBJ2-1; either TRBD1 or TRBD2 may fit D (6 bases each). V shed 3 bases and J shed 8 bases, with 11 bases lying between them. The CDR3 sequence is 13 residues long. Germline CDR1 reads SEHNR; CDR2 reads FQNEAQ (reference sequence). CDR3 bases: TGTGCCAGCAGCTTTGGGGGGCAGTATGAGCAGTTCTTC. It is translated as CASSFGGQYEQFF.

This clonotype was observed a few times. The chain employs TRBV5-1 and TRBJ1-3; D is uncertain. V dropped 1 base and J dropped 3 bases, with 11 bases sitting between them. Germline values: CDR1 SGHRS, CDR2 YFSETQ. The CDR3 has 15 amino acids. CDR3 DNA: TGCGCCAGCAGCTTGATGCGGGCCGATGGAAACACCATATATTTT. Its protein product is CASSLMRADGNTIYF.